This T cell receptor (beta chain) appears in the sequencing data of a study of human T cells and chemical hapten exposure. This clonotype has more than one count but fewer than ten. Its cognate antigen is unknown. Notes on the study in general: Sensitizing with DPC caused no change in TCRs above 1 in 1000 frequency.

The CDR3 extends over 13 amino acids. Germline V gene lookup returns CDR1 DFQATT and CDR2 SNEGSKA (reference sequence). Trimming removed 6 bases from V and 5 bases from J, with 11 bases in between. The time point here: pre-sensitization, week 0. Treatment of the sample: therapeutic diphenylcyclopropenone sensitization with weekly scalp DPC. Researchers extracted total RNA from unfractionated whole blood. Each CDR3 protein gets one entry after TCRdb re-called the RACE reads with MiXCR. The sample lists around 380,000 distinct CDR3 sequences, approximately 5% occurring once. The source was whole blood, collected in connection with sensitization to the hapten diphenylcyclopropenone (DPC). V and J are TRBV20-1 and TRBJ1-6; no reliable D call. The sequence came from a woman between 18 and 30 years old with alopecia areata. Some clones in this sample may be carry-over from other donors' samples. The CDR3 DNA reads TGCAGTGCAGGAGATGTGAATAATTCACCCCTCCACTTT. Its protein product is CSAGDVNNSPLHF.